The rows below give T cell receptor beta chains drawn from one sample of a study of radiotherapy plus CTLA-4 blockade in lung cancer. Data came from immunoSEQ multiplex PCR; TCRdb stores just in-frame clones and leaves some out. Of tens of thousands of clones listed, roughly four fifths are singletons. The sequences come from peripheral blood, collected from a patient treated with radiotherapy plus ipilimumab. The source is a human donor with non-small cell lung cancer who had stable disease on radiotherapy plus ipilimumab. CDR3s include the opening cysteine and the closing phenylalanine or tryptophan. The D gene is left open where the match is weak. Clone size is not always given. Where it is, it says once, few, many or a class for expanded clones.

size,V,J,D,DNA,CDR3
-,TRBV10-3,TRBJ2-1,-,TGTGCCACCCGGGACCAGAGCTCCTACAATGAGCAGTTCTTC,CATRDQSSYNEQFF
-,TRBV6-6,TRBJ2-7,-,TGTGCCAGCACCACATCGGGGTTCTACGAGCAGTACTTC,CASTTSGFYEQYF
-,TRBV7-7,TRBJ2-7,-,TGTGCTAGCAGCCCAGGGGGGACGAACGAGCAGTACTTC,CASSPGGTNEQYF
-,TRBV7-3,TRBJ1-1,-,TGTGCCAGCAGCTCGACAGTGAACACTGAAGCTTTCTTT,CASSSTVNTEAFF
once,TRBV7-8,TRBJ2-3,-,TGTGCCAGCAGCTTCAGGGACGGTAGCACAGATACGCAGTATTTT,CASSFRDGSTDTQYF
-,TRBV5-4,TRBJ1-1,TRBD1,TGTGCCAGCAGCCGAACACTGACAGGGTATAGGCCTGAAGCTTTCTTT,CASSRTLTGYRPEAFF
-,TRBV25-1,TRBJ1-2,-,TGTGCCAGCAGTGAATATGGCAGGGAGGAGGGCTACACCTTC,CASSEYGREEGYTF
-,TRBV20-1,TRBJ1-1,-,TGCAGTGCCCGGGACGTCCCTGAAGCTTTCTTT,CSARDVPEAFF
-,TRBV7-8,TRBJ2-3,-,TGTGCCAGCAGCTTAGGACAGGGGAGGGGTGATACGCAGTATTTT,CASSLGQGRGDTQYF
-,TRBV27,TRBJ1-4,-,TGTGCCAGCACCCCTCGAGGGAGGTTCGGAGAAAAACTGTTTTTT,CASTPRGRFGEKLFF
-,TRBV28,TRBJ1-4,-,TGTGCCAGCAGCCGGGGCGGGGCGGCAGATGAAAAACTGTTTTTT,CASSRGGAADEKLFF
-,TRBV11-2,TRBJ1-2,-,TGTGCCAGCAGCTTATGGACACGGGGCTACACCTTC,CASSLWTRGYTF
-,TRBV5-4,TRBJ2-5,-,TGTGCCAGCAGCTGGGGCTTCTCTTCCCAAGAGACCCAGTACTTC,CASSWGFSSQETQYF
-,TRBV10-2,TRBJ2-7,-,TGCGCCAGCGGCGAACCGGGCCCCCAAGACGAGCAGTACTTC,CASGEPGPQDEQYF
once,TRBV5-1,TRBJ2-1,TRBD2,TGCGCCAGCAGCTTGTCCCCAGCGGGAGGGCCCTATGAGCAGTTCTTC,CASSLSPAGGPYEQFF
-,TRBV6-5,TRBJ2-7,TRBD1,TGTGCCAGCAGTGGGACAGGGCCCACCTACGAGCAGTACTTC,CASSGTGPTYEQYF
-,TRBV9,TRBJ2-1,TRBD2,TGTGCCAGCAGCGTCGTCGGAGCGGGGGGCTCCTACAATGAGCAGTTCTTC,CASSVVGAGGSYNEQFF
once,TRBV11-1,TRBJ1-5,-,TGTGCCAGCAGCGAGGGGGATAGCAATCAGCCCCAGCATTTT,CASSEGDSNQPQHF
-,TRBV9,TRBJ2-3,TRBD2,TGTGCCAGCAGCGTAGATCTAGGGGCTAGCGGGGGGGCCAGGGCAGATACGCAGTATTTT,CASSVDLGASGGARADTQYF
-,TRBV30,TRBJ2-7,TRBD2,TGTGCCTGGAGTGTACCGGGAGGGGGCTACGAGCAGTACTTC,CAWSVPGGGYEQYF
few,TRBV28,TRBJ2-1,-,TGTGCCAGCAGTTTAGGACTTGTACTGGAGAATGAGCAGTTCTTC,CASSLGLVLENEQFF
-,TRBV10-2,TRBJ2-2,TRBD2,TGCGCCAGCAGTGATCCGCGAGCGGGGCGCACCGGGGAGCTGTTTTTT,CASSDPRAGRTGELFF
once,TRBV12-5,TRBJ2-1,-,TGTGCTAGTGGTCCCAGTGGAGTCAATGAGCAGTTCTTC,CASGPSGVNEQFF
few,TRBV5-1,TRBJ2-3,TRBD1,TGCGCCAGCAGCTTCCAGGGGGCCCGCACAGATACGCAGTATTTT,CASSFQGARTDTQYF
-,TRBV10-3,TRBJ2-1,-,TGTGCCATCAGTGAGTCGCCGGGGGCCGGTGAGCAGTTCTTC,CAISESPGAGEQFF
-,TRBV6-5,TRBJ2-7,-,TGTGCCAGCAGTCGACAGGTTTCCTACGAGCAGTACTTC,CASSRQVSYEQYF
-,TRBV7-9,TRBJ2-5,TRBD2,TGTGCCAGCAGACAAGGGACTAGCGGGGAAGAGACCCAGTACTTC,CASRQGTSGEETQYF
-,TRBV28,TRBJ1-1,-,TGTGCCACCCTCGGGCAGTTGAACACTGAAGCTTTCTTT,CATLGQLNTEAFF
-,TRBV28,TRBJ1-2,TRBD1,TGTGCCAGCAGTCGGCCCATCGGACAGGGAGATGGCTACACCTTC,CASSRPIGQGDGYTF
-,TRBV27,TRBJ1-4,-,TGTGCCAGCAGCCCGGAAGTGGGGACATGGTCCCCTTATTTGGATGAAAAACTGTTTTTT,CASSPEVGTWSPYLDEKLFF
-,TRBV5-4,TRBJ1-4,-,TGTGCCAGCAGCTTGGTGGGGTCTAATGAAAAACTGTTTTTT,CASSLVGSNEKLFF
-,TRBV6-1,TRBJ2-2,-,TGTGCCAGTAGGCTAACGAACACCGGGGAGCTGTTTTTT,CASRLTNTGELFF
-,TRBV15,TRBJ2-5,TRBD1,TGTGCCACCAGCAGAGATCTGCCAGGGGGCAAGACCCAGTACTTC,CATSRDLPGGKTQYF
-,TRBV4-1,TRBJ1-2,-,TGCGCCAGCAGCCAAGAACTTGGGGAGGAGTATGGCTACACCTTC,CASSQELGEEYGYTF
-,TRBV21-1,TRBJ2-7,-,TGTGCCAGTCTTGAGAGGCGTAGCTCCTACGAGCAGTACTTC,CASLERRSSYEQYF
-,TRBV7-3,TRBJ2-5,TRBD2,TGTGCCAGCAGCTTCAGCGGGAGAGGGTACCAAGAGACCCAGTACTTC,CASSFSGRGYQETQYF
-,TRBV29-1,TRBJ1-2,-,TGCAGCGTTTTGGTGGCAGGACAAATCTATGGCTACACCTTC,CSVLVAGQIYGYTF
-,TRBV19,TRBJ1-2,-,TGTGCCAGTACCCCTGGCCAGTTCGGCTACACCTTC,CASTPGQFGYTF
-,TRBV2,TRBJ2-7,-,TGTGCCAGCAGTGAAGCTCCAGTCTACGAGCAGTACTTC,CASSEAPVYEQYF
-,TRBV28,TRBJ1-2,-,TGTGCCAGCAGTTTAGGGACGGGGGGGGTTGGCTACACCTTC,CASSLGTGGVGYTF
-,TRBV2,TRBJ1-4,-,TGTGCCAGCCTCAAAGGAAGGAATGAAAAACTGTTTTTT,CASLKGRNEKLFF
-,TRBV4-1,TRBJ1-3,-,TGCGCCAGCAGCCAAGGGCCCCAACAGGTCCGCTCTGGAAACACCATATATTTT,CASSQGPQQVRSGNTIYF
-,TRBV28,TRBJ1-2,-,TGTGCCAGCAGTCTCCGTAGGCGGCCCACCTATGGCTACACCTTC,CASSLRRRPTYGYTF
few,TRBV30,TRBJ1-4,-,TGTGCCTGGAGGGTGACTAATGAAAAACTGTTTTTT,CAWRVTNEKLFF
few,TRBV28,TRBJ1-5,-,TGTGCCAGCAGTTCAGGGCTTGGCAATCAGCCCCAGCATTTT,CASSSGLGNQPQHF
-,TRBV27,TRBJ2-4,TRBD2,TGTGCCAGCAGAACCGGGACTAGCGGGAGGTGGAACATTCAGTACTTC,CASRTGTSGRWNIQYF
-,TRBV5-5,TRBJ2-7,-,TGTGCCAGCAGCTATAAACTAGGAGGGGTCTACGAGCAGTACTTC,CASSYKLGGVYEQYF
-,TRBV6-6,TRBJ1-1,TRBD1,TGTGCCAGCAGCCTGCCGGGACAGGGAACTGAAGCTTTCTTT,CASSLPGQGTEAFF
-,TRBV30,TRBJ1-5,-,TGTGCCTGGACTAAAGACAATCAGCCCCAGCATTTT,CAWTKDNQPQHF
-,TRBV5-1,TRBJ2-2,TRBD2,TGCGCCAGCAGCTTGAATGGGGGGGAGCCAGGGGAGCTGTTTTTT,CASSLNGGEPGELFF
-,TRBV7-2,TRBJ2-1,TRBD1,TGTGCCAGCAGCTCCAACAGGGGGCCCCCCTACAATGAGCAGTTCTTC,CASSSNRGPPYNEQFF
-,TRBV6-1,TRBJ2-1,TRBD1,TGTGCCAGCAGTGACCCGGGACAGGGGGCGAATGAGCAGTTCTTC,CASSDPGQGANEQFF
-,TRBV28,TRBJ1-2,-,TGTGCCAGCAGAGATAATAGATCGGGACACACCGGTGGCTATGGCTACACCTTC,CASRDNRSGHTGGYGYTF
-,TRBV19,TRBJ2-7,-,TGTGCCAGTAGTATTGGGGGTACCCGCCGGGACGAGCAGTACTTC,CASSIGGTRRDEQYF
-,TRBV18,TRBJ2-2,-,TGTGCCAGCTCACCGGCTAATGCAGACACCGGGGAGCTGTTTTTT,CASSPANADTGELFF
-,TRBV29-1,TRBJ2-5,-,TGCAGCGTTGTGGGTCTTGAGACCCAGTACTTC,CSVVGLETQYF
-,TRBV27,TRBJ2-7,-,TGTGCCAGCAGTTTATCAGGGGACTACGAGCAGTACTTC,CASSLSGDYEQYF